The 23 T cell receptor beta chains presented below share a single source sample, sequenced in a study of control samples from healthy donors and cancer patients. Using immunoSEQ multiplex PCR, the repertoire was profiled, and TCRdb retains in-frame clones only, with some absent. The sample includes about 120,000 clones, 87% of them seen just once. The sample taken for sequencing was blood. The receptor set was obtained from a man in his forties in good health.

V usage is TRBV5-1 and J usage is TRBJ1-5, with D unresolved. V shed 4 bases and J shed 3 bases, with 14 bases lying between them. The V gene's germline CDR1 is SGHRS and CDR2 YFSETQ. This CDR3 is 15 amino acids long. This CDR3 reads CASSISPGLNQPQHF. DNA of the CDR3: TGCGCCAGCAGCATATCCCCGGGCCTCAATCAGCCCCAGCATTTT.

This chain uses TRBV7-8 with TRBJ2-5; the D is unclear. Germline CDR1 reads SGHVS; CDR2 reads FQNEAQ. The CDR3 extends over 15 amino acids. Trimming pared 1 base from V and 5 bases from J, leaving 14 bases between. The CDR3 region is CASSLDGQRDETQYF. In nucleotides, the CDR3 is TGTGCCAGCAGCTTAGATGGGCAGAGAGACGAGACCCAGTACTTC.

The genes are TRBV7-2 and TRBJ2-5; 9 bases are shared with TRBD2. The CDR3 totals 15 residues. V was clipped by 3 bases and J by 7 bases; unmatched bases: 9. The V gene's germline CDR1 is SGHTA and CDR2 FQGNSA. The DNA of the CDR3 is TGTGCCAGCAGCTTCGGCGGGGGGGCCCGGGGGACCCAGTACTTC. It translates to CASSFGGGARGTQYF.

This clone was counted a single time. V is TRBV7-3 and J is TRBJ1-2; D perhaps matches TRBD1 (5 bases). The CDR3 spans 14 residues. The V gene lost 4 bases and the J gene lost 8 bases, with 17 bases spanning the gap. Germline values: CDR1 SGHTA, CDR2 FQGTGA. DNA for the CDR3: TGTGCCAGCAGCTCCGGCCCCATCGGGACGGGCTACACCTTC. This gives the protein CASSSGPIGTGYTF.

The chain uses TRBV19 and TRBJ1-1; unclear D gene. CDR3 length equals 15 residues. V gave up 3 bases and J gave up 0 bases, with 11 bases separating them. Germline V gene sequence: CDR1 LNHDA, CDR2 SQIVND (reference sequence). The CDR3 here is CASSILPDMNTEAFF. The CDR3 nucleotides read TGTGCCAGTAGTATTCTCCCAGACATGAACACTGAAGCTTTCTTT.

The rearrangement joins TRBV12-3 or TRBV12-4 to TRBJ1-2; TRBD1 matches at 7 bases. The V segment lost 5 bases and the J segment 3 bases; nucleotides outside the gene matches: 3. The CDR3 covers 13 residues. CDR3 DNA sequence: TGTGCCAGCAGTCCCAGGGGGGACTATGGCTACACCTTC. It translates to CASSPRGDYGYTF.

This rearrangement joins TRBV5-1 to TRBJ2-5; tentatively, D is TRBD1 or TRBD2 (7 bases each). The CDR3 spans 18 residues. V was shortened by 0 bases and J by 3 bases, with 21 bases between the two germline ends. Germline V gives CDR1 SGHRS, CDR2 YFSETQ. Written as DNA, the CDR3 is TGCGCCAGCAGCTTGGCCTTCATGACTAGCAGGGGGAAAGAGACCCAGTACTTC. Protein product: CASSLAFMTSRGKETQYF.

This clone has just one count. This CDR3 is CASSMRQTNSPLHF. The CDR3 DNA reads TGTGCCAGTAGTATGCGTCAGACCAATTCACCCCTCCACTTT. The chain carries TRBV19 and TRBJ1-6, with D unclear. Germline-derived CDR1 and CDR2 are LNHDA and SQIVND (reference sequence). V lost 3 bases, J lost 7 bases, and 10 bases lay in between. CDR3 size: 14 residues.

The genes are TRBV5-8 and TRBJ1-1, with D unresolved. The CDR3 runs to 15 residues. The germline V gene encodes CDR1 SGHTS and CDR2 YDEGEE. V dropped 1 base and J dropped 3 bases, with 13 bases sitting between them. The CDR3 loop reads CASSLLWSVYTEAFF. The CDR3 DNA follows: TGTGCCAGCAGCTTGCTGTGGTCAGTATACACTGAAGCTTTCTTT.

This clone appeared once. The chain combines TRBV19 with TRBJ1-5, with unresolved D. V lost 2 bases to trimming and J lost 0 bases, with 5 bases between them. Germline values: CDR1 LNHDA, CDR2 SQIVND (reference sequence). The CDR3 sequence is 14 residues long. CDR3 residues: CASSITSSNQPQHF. In DNA, the CDR3 is TGTGCCAGTAGTATAACGAGTAGCAATCAGCCCCAGCATTTT.

This clone turned up a few times. This chain connects TRBV19 to TRBJ1-6; TRBD1 matches 7 bases. The germline CDR1 and CDR2 sequences are LNHDA and SQIVND (reference sequence). V trimming: 11 bases; J trimming: 7 bases; junction bases outside the gene matches: 8. This CDR3 comprises 13 residues. Here the CDR3 reads CADPQGSNSPLHF. The CDR3, as DNA: TGTGCCGATCCACAGGGGAGCAATTCACCCCTCCACTTT.

J is TRBJ2-5 and V is TRBV6-5; 7 nucleotides align to TRBD1. V lost 4 bases and J lost 5; bases outside the gene matches: 7. This CDR3 is 14 amino acids long. CDR1 and CDR2 (germline): MNHEY, SVGAGI. CDR3 protein: CASSFPRGIETQYF. The CDR3 region has the DNA TGTGCCAGCAGTTTTCCCAGGGGGATCGAGACCCAGTACTTC.

The table lists this clone with a count of one. The rearrangement joins TRBV7-8 to TRBJ2-7, with a tentative D call TRBD1 (5 bases). From germline, CDR1 is SGHVS and CDR2 FQNEAQ. This CDR3 has 13 residues. Deletions cut 5 bases from V and 3 bases from J, with 11 bases between. The CDR3 nucleotides read TGTGCCAGCAGCCAGGACACTTACTACGAGCAGTACTTC. This gives the protein CASSQDTYYEQYF.

The V and J genes are TRBV10-3 and TRBJ1-1; 8 nucleotides match TRBD1. In germline, CDR1 is ENHRY, CDR2 SYGVKD. This CDR3 has 14 residues. The V and J ends lost 8 bases and 1 base, in that order; junction bases with no gene match: 6. In DNA, the CDR3 is TGTGCCATCGCCAGGGGGCCAGGGAACACTGAAGCTTTCTTT. It yields the protein CAIARGPGNTEAFF.

The chain employs TRBV18 and TRBJ2-3; D is uncertain. CDR1 KGHSH and CDR2 LQKENI come from the germline V gene. V dropped 0 bases and J dropped 5 bases, with 6 bases sitting between them. The CDR3 spans 13 residues. The CDR3 sequence is CASSPPVEDTQYF. As DNA, the CDR3 is TGTGCCAGCTCACCACCTGTCGAAGATACGCAGTATTTT. Looking up the rest from reference TRBV18 and TRBJ2-3 gives the full variable domain: NAGVMQNPRHLVRRRGQEARLRCSPMKGHSHVYWYRQLPEEGLKFMVYLQKENIIDESGMPKERFSAEFPKEGPSILRIQQVVRGDSAAYFCASSPPVEDTQYFGPGTRLTVL.

This clone was detected many times. The same CDR3 also results from other DNA sequences found in this sample. The chain is built from TRBV2 and TRBJ2-6; D uncertain. Per germline, CDR1 SNHLY and CDR2 FYNNEI. V gave up 4 bases and J gave up 0 bases, with 4 bases separating them. The CDR3 loop spans 14 amino acids. As DNA, the CDR3 is TGTGCCAGCAGTGCCGGCTCTGGGGCCAACGTCCTGACTTTC. Translating gives CASSAGSGANVLTF.

This chain links TRBV6-6 with TRBJ2-6; D is perhaps TRBD1 (5 bases). The CDR3 extends over 16 amino acids. V lost 5 bases and J 0 bases, leaving 11 bases between the germline ends. Germline V gene lookup returns CDR1 MNHNY and CDR2 SVGAGI (reference sequence). The CDR3 region is CASSPNRHSGANVLTF. CDR3 DNA: TGTGCCAGCAGTCCCAACAGGCACTCTGGGGCCAACGTCCTGACTTTC.

The J gene is TRBJ1-1, the V gene TRBV7-7; D is uncertain. CDR3 size: 13 residues. Germline loops: CDR1 SSHAT, CDR2 FNYEAQ (reference sequence). V gave up 2 bases and J gave up 1 base, with 5 bases separating them. The chain's CDR3 is CASSLTRNTEAFF. CDR3 coding DNA: TGTGCCAGCAGCTTAACTCGGAACACTGAAGCTTTCTTT.

Here the CDR3 reads CASSLAGRSTDTQYF. As DNA, the CDR3 is TGTGCCAGCAGCTTAGCTGGGCGTAGCACAGATACGCAGTATTTT. The rearrangement joins TRBV7-7 to TRBJ2-3; D call uncertain. The CDR3 totals 15 residues. Trimming took off 0 bases at V and 0 bases at J, with 7 bases between the two ends. Germline CDR1 is SSHAT and CDR2 is FNYEAQ (reference sequence).

This clone was found a few times. The chain recombines TRBV29-1 with TRBJ1-4, with D perhaps matching TRBD1 (5 bases). The V and J ends lost 6 bases and 0 bases respectively, with 14 bases between them. The CDR3 extends over 15 amino acids. From germline, CDR1 is SQVTM and CDR2 ANQGSEA. CDR3: CSVRQSTATNEKLFF. The CDR3 DNA reads TGCAGCGTCAGGCAATCGACAGCAACTAATGAAAAACTGTTTTTT.

V is TRBV6-4 and J is TRBJ1-1; 8 nucleotides match TRBD1. CDR1 is MRHNA, CDR2 SNTAGT, per germline. The CDR3 is 15 amino acids. V dropped 0 bases and J dropped 5; count of bases not matched to a gene: 5. CDR3 sequence (DNA): TGTGCCAGCAGTGACTCCAACAGGGGGGTAACTGAAGCTTTCTTT. Amino acid sequence: CASSDSNRGVTEAFF.

This chain connects TRBV5-1 to TRBJ2-7; no reliable D call. Looked up from germline, CDR1 is SGHRS and CDR2 is YFSETQ. Between the trimmed V and J ends, which lost 2 bases and 2 bases, there was a span of 17 bases. The CDR3 length is 16 residues. CDR3 sequence (DNA): TGCGCCAGCAGCTTAAGTGTCGGTGGGTCGGCCTACGAGCAGTACTTC. This translates into CASSLSVGGSAYEQYF.

V is TRBV5-1 and J is TRBJ2-1; 7 bases fit TRBD1. From germline, CDR1 is SGHRS and CDR2 YFSETQ. The length of the CDR3 is 16 residues. V shed 0 bases and J 0 bases; nucleotides not matched to a gene: 3. CDR3 residues: CASSLDPGGSYNEQFF. For the CDR3, the DNA is TGCGCCAGCAGCTTGGATCCAGGGGGCTCCTACAATGAGCAGTTCTTC.